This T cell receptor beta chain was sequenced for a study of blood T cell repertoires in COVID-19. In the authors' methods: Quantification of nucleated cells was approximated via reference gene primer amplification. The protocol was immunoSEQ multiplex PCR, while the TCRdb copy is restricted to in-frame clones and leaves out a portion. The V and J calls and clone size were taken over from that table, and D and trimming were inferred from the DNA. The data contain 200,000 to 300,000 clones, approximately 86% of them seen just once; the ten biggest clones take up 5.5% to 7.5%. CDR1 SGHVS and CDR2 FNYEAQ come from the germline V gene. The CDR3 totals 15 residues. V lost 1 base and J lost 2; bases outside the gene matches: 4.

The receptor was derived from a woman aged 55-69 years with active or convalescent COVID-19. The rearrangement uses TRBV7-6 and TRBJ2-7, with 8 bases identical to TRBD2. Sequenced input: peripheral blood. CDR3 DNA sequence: TGTGCCAGCAGCTTAGAGACTAGCGTAGCCTACGAGCAGTACTTC. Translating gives CASSLETSVAYEQYF.